The rows below give T cell receptor beta chains drawn from one sample of a study of identical twins. TCRdb independently ran MiXCR on the 5' RACE reads; one entry per CDR3 protein. There are a few hundred thousand distinct CDR3 sequences in the sample; roughly 15% occur only once, and roughly 0.44% lies in the top ten. This same sample was also part of a study on yellow fever vaccine responses in identical twins.

Sequencing was performed on CD4+ T cells sorted from blood. The receptors stem from a woman younger than 30 in good health. CDR3s include the opening cysteine and the closing phenylalanine or tryptophan. A D gene is named only where the DNA matches it firmly. Not every row has a clone size; where given, it reads once, few, many or a size class.

size,D,J,V,DNA,CDR3
many,TRBD1,TRBJ1-2,TRBV12-3/TRBV12-4,TGTGCCAGCAGTCCCTGGGACAGGGCGGACTATGGCTACACCTTC,CASSPWDRADYGYTF
-,-,TRBJ2-5,TRBV24-1,TGTGCCACCAGTCGGAGCGGTCTGGAGACCCAGTACTTC,CATSRSGLETQYF
-,-,TRBJ1-1,TRBV29-1,TGCAGCGTTGAAGCGACCACTGAAGCTTTCTTT,CSVEATTEAFF
few,TRBD2,TRBJ2-5,TRBV12-3/TRBV12-4,TGTGCCAGCAGTTTTGGACTAGCGGGGGCTCAAGAGACCCAGTACTTC,CASSFGLAGAQETQYF
few,-,TRBJ2-1,TRBV5-1,TGCGCCAGCAGCTTGGCGTCTCAGAACAATGAGCAGTTCTTC,CASSLASQNNEQFF
-,-,TRBJ2-5,TRBV15,TGTGCCACCAGCAGAGGATCGGGAGAGACCCAGTACTTC,CATSRGSGETQYF
-,TRBD2,TRBJ2-2,TRBV9,TGTGCCAGCAGCGTAGGTCTTAGCGGGAGTCCCAACACCGGGGAGCTGTTTTTT,CASSVGLSGSPNTGELFF
-,-,TRBJ2-1,TRBV7-6,TGTGCCAGCAGCCGAACAGGGACGCCCTACAATGAGCAGTTCTTC,CASSRTGTPYNEQFF
-,-,TRBJ1-1,TRBV7-2,TGTGCCAGCACCTTGGCCGACACCGTGAACACTGAAGCTTTCTTT,CASTLADTVNTEAFF
few,-,TRBJ2-1,TRBV7-9,TGTGCCAGCAGCTTAGAGGGCCAAGACAATGAGCAGTTCTTC,CASSLEGQDNEQFF
few,TRBD1,TRBJ2-1,TRBV24-1,TGTGCCACCAGTGAGCGGACAGGACACAATGAGCAGTTCTTC,CATSERTGHNEQFF
-,-,TRBJ2-5,TRBV24-1,TGTGCCACCAGTGAGGCCGGGAAGACGGAGACCCAGTACTTC,CATSEAGKTETQYF
-,-,TRBJ2-1,TRBV7-3,TGTGCCAGCAGCCCTTCGCAGTTCAGCTCCTACAATGAGCAGTTCTTC,CASSPSQFSSYNEQFF
few,-,TRBJ2-3,TRBV4-1,TGCGCCAGCAGCCAAGTCCCTAGGGGGGGAGTTTTAGCAGATACGCAGTATTTT,CASSQVPRGGVLADTQYF
-,-,TRBJ2-5,TRBV5-6,TGTGCCAGCAGCTTTGTGGGGGGAGAGACCCAGTACTTC,CASSFVGGETQYF
-,-,TRBJ2-7,TRBV20-1,TGCAGTGCGGTCAACGCCTACGAGCAGTACTTC,CSAVNAYEQYF
-,-,TRBJ2-1,TRBV7-6,TGTGCCAGCAGCTTAATGAACTACAATGAGCAGTTCTTC,CASSLMNYNEQFF
-,-,TRBJ1-1,TRBV7-9,TGTGCCAGCAGCTTAGCCGCGGAGGGGGTTAGGAACACTGAAGCTTTCTTT,CASSLAAEGVRNTEAFF
few,-,TRBJ1-5,TRBV4-2,TGTGCCAGCAGCCAAGATCTGTGGGAGGGTCAGCCCCAGCATTTT,CASSQDLWEGQPQHF
few,-,TRBJ1-3,TRBV6-1,TGTGCCAGTCGGGGGACCCCTCGTACCCCCTCTGGAAACACCATATATTTT,CASRGTPRTPSGNTIYF
-,-,TRBJ1-2,TRBV5-4,-,CASSFLWAGDGYGYTF
few,TRBD1,TRBJ2-1,TRBV7-2,TGTGCCAGCAGCGTCGCTCCGGGACAGGGATACAATGAGCAGTTCTTC,CASSVAPGQGYNEQFF
-,-,TRBJ1-5,TRBV4-1,TGCGCCAGCAGCCAAGATGCCGGATATAGCAATCAGCCCCAGCATTTT,CASSQDAGYSNQPQHF
-,TRBD1,TRBJ2-2,TRBV5-5,TGTGCCAGCAGCTTGGTAGGGACAGTTCCCGGGGAGCTGTTTTTT,CASSLVGTVPGELFF
few,TRBD2,TRBJ2-5,TRBV5-6,TGTGCCAGCAGCCCGGGACTAGCGGGGGGGCCGCTGGAGACCCAGTACTTC,CASSPGLAGGPLETQYF
few,TRBD2,TRBJ2-1,TRBV12-3/TRBV12-4,TGTGCCAGCAGGCAGGGACTAGCGGGGAATGAGCAGTTCTTC,CASRQGLAGNEQFF
few,-,TRBJ2-1,TRBV24-1,TGTGCCACCAGTGATTGGTGGGGGAGCTCCTACAATGAGCAGTTCTTC,CATSDWWGSSYNEQFF
-,-,TRBJ2-1,TRBV6-2/TRBV6-3,TGTGCCAGCAGTCAGGGACTCTCCTACAATGAGCAGTTCTTC,CASSQGLSYNEQFF
-,TRBD1,TRBJ2-1,TRBV20-1,TGCAGTGCTAGCCCCGGGACAGGGCCCAATGAGCAGTTCTTC,CSASPGTGPNEQFF